This T cell receptor (beta chain) was sequenced in a study of blood T cell repertoires in COVID-19. As for the study in general: Samples of COVID-19 (acute and convalescent) were obtained from the United States, Italy and Spain.

Trimming cost V 0 bases and J 1 base, with 8 bases left between them. The CDR3 extends over 14 amino acids. Germline V lookup: CDR1 SGHDT, CDR2 YYEEEE. Produced via immunoSEQ multiplex PCR; TCRdb's table is partial and in-frame only. The sample yields around 69,000 clones, around four fifths seen once. Sequencing input: peripheral blood. This sequence joins TRBV5-6 and TRBJ2-7; D is unclear. This sequence originates from a woman aged 60-75 years with acute or convalescent COVID-19. CDR3 nucleotide sequence: TGTGCCAGCAGCTTGGCCCCTACGTCCTACGAGCAGTACTTC. Translating it yields CASSLAPTSYEQYF.